This T cell receptor beta chain originates from a study of shared clonotypes between healthy human individuals. The V end lost 0 bases, the J end lost 4 bases, and 12 bases lay between the germline ends. The germline V gene encodes CDR1 SGHAT and CDR2 FQNNGV. CDR3 length equals 15 residues. Study-wide results and limits: Non-shared clonotypes showed lower generation probabilities than clonotypes common to all four donors. Clonotype sharing among donors likely depends on sequencing depth. Owing to a small donor count, the genetic and exposure-history diversity represented was limited.

The donor population consisted of healthy HIV-negative adults with no recent acute infections or vaccinations. A few counts support this clone. Its matching antigen is unknown. The table came from immunoSEQ multiplex PCR; TCRdb's copy has only in-frame clones and leaves some out. The data hold about 1 million clones, with about 80% observed a single time. The chain carries TRBV11-2 and TRBJ1-2; D is undetermined. This TCR was sampled from a man between 18 and 29 years old in good health. Sequenced input: memory CD4+ T cells sorted from blood. The subset here: CD45RA-negative fraction. Here the CDR3 reads CASSLEGRAIYGYTF. The CDR3 nucleotides read TGTGCCAGCAGCTTAGAGGGTCGGGCGATCTATGGCTACACCTTC.